This T cell receptor (beta chain) was found in a study of T cells after yellow fever vaccination. Study-wide background: Fractions of limited cellularity were prepared by means of SMART-Seq v4 Ultra Low Input. Findings and limits, study-wide: Bulk-population clonotypes that are abundant could appear as contaminants in FACS-sorted repertoires.

Each CDR3 protein gets one entry after TCRdb re-called the 5' RACE reads with MiXCR. The table shows just under 600,000 distinct CDR3 sequences, with approximately 12% occurring only once. This CDR3 has 14 amino acids. Trimming at V came to 1 base and at J to 6 bases, leaving 5 bases not matched to a gene. The germline gives CDR1 LGHNA, CDR2 YNFKEQ. This clonotype occurred a few times. Its target is unknown. The source was PBMCs, collected on the day of the yellow fever booster vaccination. The receptor comes from a man aged 25 to 40 who received the YFV17D yellow fever vaccine. This rearrangement joins TRBV4-2 to TRBJ1-2, with TRBD1 matching 7 bases. This CDR3 is CASSQVEGADGYTF. The CDR3, as DNA: TGTGCCAGCAGCCAAGTTGAGGGGGCTGATGGCTACACCTTC.